The sequence of this T cell receptor (beta chain) was determined in a study of T cell responses to AZD1222 COVID-19 vaccine. Regarding the study as a whole: White British people made up most donors, females outnumbered males, and clonal diversity was possibly underestimated. Of the AZD1222 recipients, only five to seven were seropositive at baseline. Dominant at 160-218 and 743-854, vaccine-associated CD4 TCRs also spanned spike.

This clone has just a few counts. Its matching antigen is unknown. Germline V gene sequence: CDR1 MNHEY, CDR2 SVGEGT. The CDR3 has 14 amino acids. Trimming removed 2 bases from V and 3 bases from J, with 11 bases in between. The assay was immunoSEQ multiplex PCR, and TCRdb's table has in-frame clones only and misses some. Here the sample spans approximately 74,000 clones, 87% being singletons. Source: peripheral blood, taken 28 days after the second AZD1222 dose. The sequence came from an adult who received the AZD1222 COVID-19 vaccine. The gene calls are TRBV6-2 or TRBV6-3 and TRBJ2-7; weak D call: TRBD1 (6 bases). CDR3: CASSYGLGGYEQYF. The DNA for the CDR3 is TGTGCCAGCAGTTACGGGCTAGGGGGCTACGAGCAGTACTTC.